This entry features one T cell receptor (beta chain) sequence. Its antigen is not known. Primers for the PCR totalled 60 Vbeta and 13 Jbeta. Sequencing was performed with immunoSEQ multiplex PCR; in TCRdb, only in-frame clones are kept and a portion is missing. Of around 120,000 clones listed, roughly 60% were seen once; the top ten hold 9% to 10%. There were likely unrecorded immune exposures, though donors were nominally healthy when sampled. These data come from a study of cytomegalovirus exposure and HLA in healthy donors. Study observations and caveats: Within an earlier analysis, most TCR beta V segments proved productive either about 90% or about 30% of the time. Cytomegalovirus-associated status was assigned to about 170 TCR beta chains.

Looked up from germline, CDR1 is MNHEY and CDR2 is SMNVEV (reference sequence). The CDR3 is made up of 12 amino acids. Trimming removed 9 bases from V and 7 bases from J, with 12 bases in between. V is TRBV27 and J is TRBJ1-4; weak D call: TRBD1 (6 bases). The sample taken for sequencing was PBMCs. This clonotype was sampled from a man aged 40-49 years in good health and CMV-seropositive. The CDR3 protein is CARHRVGEKLFF. In DNA, the CDR3 is TGTGCCAGACACAGGGTTGGTGAAAAACTGTTTTTT.